The 20 T cell receptor beta chains listed next were all sequenced from one sample in a study of T cell repertoires in cytomegalovirus infection. These TCRs are of unknown antigen specificity. TCRdb re-called the reads through MiXCR, storing one row per CDR3 protein. Here the sample spans about 47,000 distinct CDR3 sequences, about 19% being singletons. Specimen: CD8+ T cells from cultured PBMCs, collected from culture after CMV antigen stimulation. The receptors were gathered from a human donor in good health (CMV status not recorded). Some clones in this sample may be carry-over from other donors' samples.

The V and J genes are TRBV5-1 and TRBJ1-4; possibly TRBD1 for D (5 bases). Trimming took 7 bases from V and 5 from J, leaving 15 bases between them. CDR3 length: 14 amino acids. Germline CDR1 reads SGHRS; CDR2 reads YFSETQ. In DNA form, the CDR3 reads TGCGCCAGCGCTACGGGCAGGGCGAATGAAAAACTGTTTTTT. Translated, it gives CASATGRANEKLFF.

The genes are TRBV27 and TRBJ2-3; maybe TRBD2 (5 bases). V was trimmed by 7 bases and J by 2 bases, leaving 10 bases between them. The germline gives CDR1 MNHEY, CDR2 SMNVEV (reference sequence). There are 13 residues in the CDR3. Here the CDR3 reads CASKRAYTDTQYF. CDR3 in DNA: TGTGCCAGCAAGAGGGCCTACACAGATACGCAGTATTTT.

The table lists this clonotype with a few counts. The chain uses TRBV6-6 and TRBJ2-6; 10 nucleotides line up with TRBD1. Germline CDR1 MNHNY, CDR2 SVGAGI (reference sequence). V was clipped by 3 bases and J by 3 bases; unmatched bases: 11. CDR3 length equals 19 residues. The CDR3 DNA follows: TGTGCCAGCAGTTATGCCTCCGAGACAGGGGGCTTTGGGGCCAACGTCCTGACTTTC. Protein product: CASSYASETGGFGANVLTF.

As concerns this clonotype: A read error is possible here, since a much larger clone lies one base away. The chain is built from TRBV6-6 and TRBJ2-7, with 7 bases matching TRBD1. The CDR3 contains 14 residues. V was clipped by 6 bases and J by 3 bases; unmatched bases: 8. Germline values: CDR1 MNHNY, CDR2 SVGAGI (reference sequence). The CDR3 DNA reads TGTGCCAGCAGCTTACCAACAGGGGTCTACGAGCAGTACTTC. It specifies CASSLPTGVYEQYF.

This clonotype was observed many times. This chain connects TRBV7-8 to TRBJ2-5; 11 bases are a match to TRBD1. Germline V gene sequence: CDR1 SGHVS, CDR2 FQNEAQ. The V segment lost 5 bases and the J segment 4 bases; nucleotides outside the gene matches: 0. The CDR3 has 13 amino acids. CDR3 nucleotides: TGTGCCAGCAGCGGGACAGGGGGAGAGACCCAGTACTTC. Amino acids: CASSGTGGETQYF.

This chain joins TRBV14 and TRBJ1-2, with 8 bases identical to TRBD1. The V gene end was trimmed by 2 bases and the J gene end by 4 bases; junction bases not matched to a gene: 3. The CDR3 has 14 residues. Germline V gene lookup returns CDR1 SGHDN and CDR2 FVKESK. CDR3 protein: CASSQRTGIYGYTF. CDR3 DNA sequence: TGTGCCAGCAGCCAACGGACAGGGATCTATGGCTACACCTTC.

V is TRBV28 and J is TRBJ2-2, with 7 bases identical to TRBD2. The CDR3 totals 12 residues. With 5 bases clipped from V and 10 bases from J, the junction kept 4 bases outside the gene matches. Germline V gene sequence: CDR1 MDHEN, CDR2 SYDVKM. This CDR3 reads CASSPTSAELFF. DNA for the CDR3: TGTGCCAGCAGTCCCACTAGCGCGGAGCTGTTTTTT.

This clonotype was seen more than once but under ten times. The genes are TRBV7-3 and TRBJ2-1; tentative D call: TRBD2 (5 bases). V was pared by 1 base and J by 5 bases, with 15 bases between. Germline CDR1 and CDR2: SGHTA and FQGTGA. This CDR3 contains 16 residues. This chain's CDR3 is CASSLNPMTGNNEQFF. CDR3 DNA sequence: TGTGCCAGCAGCTTAAATCCTATGACGGGGAACAATGAGCAGTTCTTC. Full variable domain (outside the CDR3, taken from reference TRBV7-3 and TRBJ2-1): GAGVSQTPSNKVTEKGKYVELRCDPISGHTALYWYRQSLGQGPEFLIYFQGTGAADDSGLPNDRFFAVRPEGSVSTLKIQRTERGDSAVYLCASSLNPMTGNNEQFFGPGTRLTVL.

This clonotype was seen at least ten times. The V and J genes are TRBV15 and TRBJ2-3, with 8 bases matching TRBD2. Germline CDR1 reads LNHNV; CDR2 reads YYDKDF (reference sequence). The V segment lost 2 bases and the J segment 2 bases; nucleotides outside the gene matches: 9. CDR3 size: 17 residues. This chain's CDR3 is CATSRRGSGANTDTQYF. CDR3 nucleotides: TGTGCCACCAGCAGAAGGGGTAGCGGGGCAAACACAGATACGCAGTATTTT. The entire variable domain, with the rest obtained from reference TRBV15 and TRBJ2-3, is as follows: DAMVIQNPRYQVTQFGKPVTLSCSQTLNHNVMYWYQQKSSQAPKLLFHYYDKDFNNEADTPDNFQSRRPNTSFCFLDIRSPGLGDTAMYLCATSRRGSGANTDTQYFGPGTRLTVL.

A note on this clonotype: A much larger clone lies one base from this, so it may be a read error. The J gene is TRBJ2-7, the V gene TRBV12-3 or TRBV12-4; tentative D call: TRBD1 (6 bases). V dropped 6 bases and J dropped 2 bases, with 14 bases sitting between them. This CDR3 has 14 residues. This CDR3 reads CASRWTDHAYEQYF. The CDR3 nucleotides read TGTGCCAGCAGGTGGACAGACCATGCCTACGAGCAGTACTTC.

This clonotype was recorded a few times. The J gene is TRBJ2-1, the V gene TRBV20-1; 8 bases agree with TRBD1. Losses at the gene ends were 0 bases for V and 6 bases for J; bases not matched to a gene: 7. The CDR3 spans 15 residues. Germline loops: CDR1 DFQATT, CDR2 SNEGSKA (reference sequence). CDR3 sequence: CSARDPGGERNEQFF. CDR3 nucleotide sequence: TGCAGTGCTAGAGACCCAGGGGGCGAGCGCAATGAGCAGTTCTTC.

The sample holds many counts of this clonotype. The genes are TRBV11-2 and TRBJ2-5; 7 bases are a match to TRBD1. CDR3 length: 13 residues. CDR1 is SGHAT and CDR2 is FQNNGV in the germline V gene. Trimming cost V 7 bases and J 4 bases; bases outside gene matches: 6. CDR3 amino acids: CASTLEGAETQYF. DNA for the CDR3: TGTGCCAGCACGCTCGAGGGGGCAGAGACCCAGTACTTC.

The CDR3 region has the DNA TGTGCCTGGAGTACTGGTACTATAGGAGCTTTCTTT. This translates into CAWSTGTIGAFF. V gene TRBV30 combines with J gene TRBJ1-1; no firm D call. The CDR3 extends over 12 amino acids. Germline CDR1 is GTSNPN and CDR2 is SVGIG (reference sequence). With 2 bases removed from V and 10 bases from J, the gap between germline ends came to 14 bases.

This clonotype was counted only a few times. The chain is built from TRBV2 and TRBJ1-1; D is undetermined. CDR1 and CDR2 (germline): SNHLY, FYNNEI. This CDR3 has 14 amino acids. V was shortened by 3 bases and J by 0 bases, with 8 bases between the two germline ends. CDR3: CASSEPGLNTEAFF. In nucleotides, the CDR3 is TGTGCCAGCAGTGAGCCGGGATTGAACACTGAAGCTTTCTTT.

This CDR3 is CATSREEGQTYEQYF. CDR3 nucleotide sequence: TGTGCCACCAGCAGAGAAGAGGGACAGACGTACGAGCAGTACTTC. V and J are TRBV15 and TRBJ2-7; 7 bases map to TRBD1. The CDR3 has 15 residues. The trim removed 0 bases at V and 4 bases at J, leaving 6 bases unmatched. Germline V gene sequence: CDR1 LNHNV, CDR2 YYDKDF (reference sequence).

V usage is TRBV5-1 and J usage is TRBJ2-7; TRBD1 matches 7 bases. Trimming took 0 bases from V and 2 from J; bases not matched to a gene: 5. Germline CDR1 and CDR2: SGHRS and YFSETQ. This CDR3 spans 15 amino acids. The CDR3 DNA reads TGCGCCAGCAGCTTGGATAGGGGGCTGGCCTACGAGCAGTACTTC. It codes for CASSLDRGLAYEQYF.

The chain is built from TRBV7-9 and TRBJ1-1; no definite D call. Germline V gene sequence: CDR1 SEHNR, CDR2 FQNEAQ (reference sequence). Trimming took off 7 bases at V and 3 bases at J, with 12 bases between the two ends. CDR3 length equals 13 residues. The CDR3 sequence: CASNMTGYTEAFF. CDR3 DNA sequence: TGTGCCAGCAACATGACGGGTTACACTGAAGCTTTCTTT. Filled out from reference TRBV7-9 and TRBJ1-1, the complete variable domain reads DTGVSQNPRHKITKRGQNVTFRCDPISEHNRLYWYRQTLGQGPEFLTYFQNEAQLEKSRLLSDRFSAERPKGSFSTLEIQRTEQGDSAMYLCASNMTGYTEAFFGQGTRLTVV.

The sample holds many counts of this clonotype. The genes are TRBV19 and TRBJ2-3, with 8 bases matching TRBD2. The CDR3 length is 15 residues. With V trimmed by 5 bases and J by 0 bases, 4 bases remained unmatched. The germline V gene has CDR1 LNHDA and CDR2 SQIVND (reference sequence). CDR3 amino acids: CASSARGGSTDTQYF. The CDR3 nucleotides read TGTGCCAGTAGTGCCCGCGGGGGGAGCACAGATACGCAGTATTTT.

This clonotype was detected only a few times. The rearrangement uses TRBV15 and TRBJ1-5, with D maybe TRBD1 (5 bases). V gave up 1 base and J gave up 7 bases, with 11 bases separating them. This CDR3 comprises 14 residues. In germline, CDR1 is LNHNV, CDR2 YYDKDF (reference sequence). The CDR3 here is CATSRVREGQPQHF. CDR3 coding DNA: TGTGCCACCAGCAGAGTCAGGGAGGGGCAGCCCCAGCATTTT. The full variable domain, rest sourced from reference TRBV15 and TRBJ1-5, is DAMVIQNPRYQVTQFGKPVTLSCSQTLNHNVMYWYQQKSSQAPKLLFHYYDKDFNNEADTPDNFQSRRPNTSFCFLDIRSPGLGDTAMYLCATSRVREGQPQHFGDGTRLSIL.

V and J are TRBV4-1 and TRBJ2-7; perhaps TRBD1 as D (6 bases). The V and J ends lost 1 base and 4 bases respectively, with 20 bases between them. Germline V gene lookup returns CDR1 MGHRA and CDR2 YSYEKL. This CDR3 has 17 residues. The CDR3 sequence is CASSQAGSPDRAYEQYF. In DNA form, the CDR3 reads TGCGCCAGCAGCCAAGCGGGCTCTCCGGACAGAGCGTACGAGCAGTACTTC.